Included here is one T cell receptor beta chain sequence, with context. These data are taken from a study of blood T cell repertoires in COVID-19. Source study methods: Counts of nucleated cells, estimated from reference gene primer amplification, were obtained. The repertoire was sequenced with immunoSEQ multiplex PCR; TCRdb's copy has only in-frame clones and lacks some. The D gene and trimming were derived from the DNA, and the V and J assignments and clone size from that table. The sample records approximately 150,000 clones, around 83% being singletons. The clonotype was recovered from a woman aged 45 to 65 in a cohort sampled during active or convalescent COVID-19. Sequences were obtained from peripheral blood.

In nucleotides, the CDR3 is TGTGCCCGATCAGGGGTGGGCTACACCTTC. Its translation: CARSGVGYTF. The V gene is TRBV30, the J gene TRBJ1-2; possibly TRBD1 for D (6 bases). Trimming pared 8 bases from V and 8 bases from J, leaving 12 bases between. The CDR3 has 10 residues. The V gene's germline CDR1 is GTSNPN and CDR2 SVGIG (reference sequence).